Shown below are 20 T cell receptor beta chains from a single sample sequenced in a study of blood T cell repertoires in COVID-19. Profiling relied on immunoSEQ multiplex PCR, and the TCRdb table lists in-frame clones only, not all of them. Of 90,000 to 150,000 clones listed, 79% are singletons. The specimen sequenced was peripheral blood. All receptors come from a woman older than 75 with acute or convalescent COVID-19.

This clone was recorded only once. The V call is TRBV24-1, the J call TRBJ1-5; TRBD1 is a possible D gene (5 bases). V was cut by 3 bases and J by 7 bases, with 9 bases left in between. CDR3 length equals 13 residues. Per the germline V gene, CDR1 is KGHDR and CDR2 is SFDVKD. This chain's CDR3 is CATSDQPGQPQHF. The CDR3 DNA is TGTGCCACCAGTGATCAACCAGGGCAGCCCCAGCATTTT.

This rearrangement joins TRBV28 to TRBJ1-1; TRBD1 aligns across 8 bases. This CDR3 spans 11 amino acids. J was trimmed by 10 bases and V by 6 bases; bases with no gene match: 4. CDR1 and CDR2 from the germline V gene are MDHEN and SYDVKM. Written as DNA, the CDR3 is TGTGCCAGCAGGACCGGGACAGGAGCTTTCTTT. It encodes CASRTGTGAFF.

This clone has a single count. The J gene is TRBJ2-3, the V gene TRBV7-2, with 9 bases that match TRBD2. J was trimmed by 2 bases and V by 2 bases; bases with no gene match: 2. The CDR3 totals 15 residues. Germline CDR1 reads SGHTA; CDR2 reads FQGNSA. The CDR3 nucleotides read TGTGCCAGCAGCTTACTAGCGGGGCACACAGATACGCAGTATTTT. Its translation is CASSLLAGHTDTQYF.

This rearrangement joins TRBV19 to TRBJ2-2; 10 bases are shared with TRBD1. The CDR3 covers 15 residues. With V trimmed by 7 bases and J by 9 bases, 11 bases remained unmatched. The germline V gene has CDR1 LNHDA and CDR2 SQIVND (reference sequence). This CDR3 is CASTEGQGNYRELFF. DNA for the CDR3: TGTGCCAGTACAGAGGGACAGGGGAACTATCGGGAGCTGTTTTTT. The full variable domain, with the rest looked up from reference TRBV19 and TRBJ2-2, is DGGITQSPKYLFRKEGQNVTLSCEQNLNHDAMYWYRQDPGQGLRLIYYSQIVNDFQKGDIAEGYSVSREKKESFPLTVTSAQKNPTAFYLCASTEGQGNYRELFFGEGSRLTVL.

The chain recombines TRBV19 with TRBJ2-2; 12 nucleotides align to TRBD1. The V segment lost 7 bases and the J segment 0 bases; nucleotides outside the gene matches: 3. Germline-derived CDR1 and CDR2 are LNHDA and SQIVND (reference sequence). The CDR3 spans 16 residues. The CDR3 protein is CASTGTGGANTGELFF. In nucleotides, the CDR3 is TGTGCCAGTACCGGGACAGGGGGCGCGAACACCGGGGAGCTGTTTTTT.

J is TRBJ2-7 and V is TRBV9, with 11 bases fitting TRBD2. Germline V gene sequence: CDR1 SGDLS, CDR2 YYNGEE. V lost 3 bases to trimming and J lost 2 bases; unmatched junction nucleotides: 4. The CDR3 covers 15 residues. The CDR3 is CASSETSGEAYEQYF. The DNA of the CDR3 is TGTGCCAGCAGCGAGACTAGCGGGGAAGCCTACGAGCAGTACTTC.

This sequence joins TRBV4-2 and TRBJ2-3; a possible D gene is TRBD2 (5 bases). Germline CDR1 LGHNA, CDR2 YNFKEQ. This CDR3 is built from 15 residues. V dropped 2 bases and J dropped 1 base, with 10 bases sitting between them. The CDR3 protein is CASSQPTTGTDTQYF. CDR3 nucleotide sequence: TGTGCCAGCAGCCAACCGACTACGGGCACAGATACGCAGTATTTT.

This rearrangement joins TRBV7-2 to TRBJ2-2; 10 bases are a match to TRBD2. This CDR3 comprises 17 residues. V shed 1 base and J 4 bases; nucleotides not matched to a gene: 6. Germline CDR1 is SGHTA and CDR2 is FQGNSA. The CDR3 region has the DNA TGTGCCAGCAGCTTAGAAAGCGGGAGGGCGGTCACCGGGGAGCTGTTTTTT. This translates into CASSLESGRAVTGELFF. Full variable domain (remainder filled in from reference TRBV7-2 and TRBJ2-2): GAGVSQSPSNKVTEKGKDVELRCDPISGHTALYWYRQSLGQGLEFLIYFQGNSAPDKSGLPSDRFSAERTGGSVSTLTIQRTQQEDSAVYLCASSLESGRAVTGELFFGEGSRLTVL.

J is TRBJ2-7 and V is TRBV10-3; 7 nucleotides align to TRBD1. Germline V gives CDR1 ENHRY, CDR2 SYGVKD. CDR3 length: 14 amino acids. Trimming removed 7 bases from V and 5 bases from J; junction bases left unmatched: 11. Here the CDR3 reads CAIKPGTGDHEQYF. The CDR3 coding sequence is TGTGCCATCAAGCCCGGCACAGGGGACCACGAGCAGTACTTC.

The rearrangement joins TRBV6-5 to TRBJ1-5, with D unclear. CDR1 and CDR2 (germline): MNHEY, SVGAGI. The CDR3 contains 14 residues. Trimming stripped 4 bases from V and 3 bases from J, with 10 bases between. CDR3 sequence: CASSFSGDNQPQHF. DNA for the CDR3: TGTGCCAGCAGTTTTAGTGGTGACAATCAGCCCCAGCATTTT.

This clone occurred once. The chain combines TRBV28 with TRBJ2-6; D possibly corresponds to TRBD2 (6 bases). Germline assignment: CDR1 MDHEN and CDR2 SYDVKM. Trimming left V 3 bases short and J 1 base short, with 7 bases between. This CDR3 is 15 amino acids long. The CDR3 protein is CASSFGGSGANVLTF. CDR3 nucleotides: TGTGCCAGCAGTTTCGGGGGATCTGGGGCCAACGTCCTGACTTTC.

This sequence joins TRBV5-1 and TRBJ1-2; D is possibly TRBD1 (5 bases). The germline CDR1 and CDR2 sequences are SGHRS and YFSETQ. V lost 0 bases, J lost 4 bases, and 10 bases lay in between. The length of the CDR3 is 14 residues. The CDR3 coding sequence is TGCGCCAGCAGCTTGGGTTGGGGCGCCTATGGCTACACCTTC. Amino acids: CASSLGWGAYGYTF.

The V call is TRBV28, the J call TRBJ2-4, with 7 bases fitting TRBD2. The germline V gene has CDR1 MDHEN and CDR2 SYDVKM. V shed 6 bases and J 7 bases; nucleotides not matched to a gene: 6. This CDR3 has 13 residues. CDR3 protein: CASRRELANIQYF. The DNA for the CDR3 is TGTGCCAGCAGAAGAGAACTAGCGAACATTCAGTACTTC.

This clone is a singleton in its sample. The V and J genes are TRBV11-2 and TRBJ2-7; D is perhaps TRBD1 (6 bases). The CDR3 is 13 amino acids. Germline CDR1 reads SGHAT; CDR2 reads FQNNGV. The germline V and J ends were trimmed by 3 bases and 3 bases, with 9 bases remaining between them. Written as DNA, the CDR3 is TGTGCCAGCAGCTTTGGGGGCTTCTACGAGCAGTACTTC. This sequence encodes CASSFGGFYEQYF.

This chain uses TRBV25-1 with TRBJ2-7; 7 bases are shared with TRBD1. V shed 6 bases, J shed 3 bases, and the junction held 5 bases outside the gene matches. The CDR3 sequence is 13 residues long. Germline V CDR1 and CDR2: MGHDK, SYGVNS. CDR3 DNA: TGTGCCAGCAGACAAGGGACAGTCTACGAGCAGTACTTC. This translates into CASRQGTVYEQYF.

V and J are TRBV28 and TRBJ2-2; 8 nucleotides line up with TRBD1. The germline V gene has CDR1 MDHEN and CDR2 SYDVKM. CDR3 length: 14 residues. After removal of 6 bases from V and 6 bases from J, the junction contained 6 bases not matched to a gene. DNA for the CDR3: TGTGCCAGCAGGCGGACAGGGTTGGCCGGGGAGCTGTTTTTT. Translation: CASRRTGLAGELFF.

The chain combines TRBV7-9 with TRBJ1-1; D is possibly TRBD1 (6 bases). Germline loops: CDR1 SEHNR, CDR2 FQNEAQ (reference sequence). V gave up 3 bases and J gave up 0 bases, with 11 bases separating them. The CDR3 sequence is 15 residues long. The CDR3 loop is CASSFQGGMNTEAFF. DNA of the CDR3: TGTGCCAGCAGCTTTCAAGGGGGAATGAACACTGAAGCTTTCTTT.

The chain employs TRBV7-8 and TRBJ2-2, with D possibly being TRBD2 (5 bases). This CDR3 is built from 14 residues. CDR1 and CDR2 (germline): SGHVS, FQNEAQ. The ends were cut back, 5 bases at V and 6 bases at J, with 13 bases in the middle. The CDR3 loop reads CASSTPARAGELFF. The DNA of the CDR3 is TGTGCCAGCAGCACCCCTGCGCGGGCCGGGGAGCTGTTTTTT.

The chain recombines TRBV15 with TRBJ1-4, with 9 bases matching TRBD1. The CDR3 contains 17 residues. J was trimmed by 6 bases and V by 3 bases; bases with no gene match: 11. Germline values: CDR1 LNHNV, CDR2 YYDKDF (reference sequence). CDR3 region: CATSSHGRDREDEKLFF. CDR3 DNA: TGTGCCACCAGCAGCCACGGCCGGGACAGGGAGGATGAAAAACTGTTTTTT.

This rearrangement joins TRBV2 to TRBJ2-7; TRBD2 agrees at 14 bases. V gave up 6 bases and J gave up 4 bases; unmatched junction bases: 11. Looked up from germline, CDR1 is SNHLY and CDR2 is FYNNEI. CDR3 length equals 17 residues. Here the CDR3 DNA reads TGTGCCAGCAGACAAACGGGGGGACTAGCGGGAGCGTACGAGCAGTACTTC. Translating gives CASRQTGGLAGAYEQYF.